Each of the 4 T cell receptor beta chains below was sequenced from the same sample in a study of T cell responses to AZD1222 COVID-19 vaccine. Assay used: immunoSEQ multiplex PCR; TCRdb lists only in-frame clones, some missing. The profile shows more than 85,000 clones, over 90% of them singletons. The sample was peripheral blood, taken 28 days after the second AZD1222 dose. The source is an adult who received the AZD1222 COVID-19 vaccine.

This clone has just a few counts. The chain joins TRBV6-2 or TRBV6-3 to TRBJ1-1; D is unresolved. The germline gives CDR1 MNHEY, CDR2 SVGEGT. Trimming cost V 0 bases and J 11 bases, with 10 bases left between them. The CDR3 runs 12 residues. The CDR3 loop reads CASSYSVYGAFF. CDR3 bases: TGTGCCAGCAGTTACTCGGTCTACGGTGCTTTCTTT.

The chain is built from TRBV2 and TRBJ2-2; 14 nucleotides align to TRBD2. The J segment lost 6 bases and the V segment lost 5 bases, leaving 5 bases of the junction unmatched. The germline V gene has CDR1 SNHLY and CDR2 FYNNEI. CDR3 length: 16 residues. The CDR3 DNA is TGTGCCAGCAGTCGAAGACTAGCGGGAGGGCCCGGGGAGCTGTTTTTT. Protein: CASSRRLAGGPGELFF.

The chain couples TRBV27 to TRBJ2-7; D remains unclear. Germline V gene lookup returns CDR1 MNHEY and CDR2 SMNVEV (reference sequence). There are 13 residues in the CDR3. Between the trimmed V and J ends, which lost 2 bases and 0 bases, there was a span of 5 bases. The CDR3 DNA reads as TGTGCCAGCAGTTTAAGCGTCTCCTACGAGCAGTACTTC. Its protein product is CASSLSVSYEQYF.

The CDR3 is CASSKAGPGRVDGYTF. CDR3 DNA sequence: TGTGCCAGCAGTAAAGCGGGGCCTGGCAGGGTTGATGGCTACACCTTC. The chain couples TRBV7-9 to TRBJ1-2; maybe TRBD1 (5 bases). In germline, CDR1 is SEHNR, CDR2 FQNEAQ (reference sequence). The V end was cut by 6 bases, the J end by 6 bases, with 23 bases between. This CDR3 is built from 16 residues.